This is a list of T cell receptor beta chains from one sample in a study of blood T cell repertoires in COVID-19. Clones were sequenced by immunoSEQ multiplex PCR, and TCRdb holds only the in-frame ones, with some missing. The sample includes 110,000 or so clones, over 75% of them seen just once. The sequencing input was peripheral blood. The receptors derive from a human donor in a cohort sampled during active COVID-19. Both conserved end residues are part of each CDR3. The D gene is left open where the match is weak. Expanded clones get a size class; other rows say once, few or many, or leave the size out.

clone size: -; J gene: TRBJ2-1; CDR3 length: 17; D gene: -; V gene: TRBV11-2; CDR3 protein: CASSLRLDGSSYNEQFF; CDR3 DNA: TGTGCCAGCAGCCTCCGCCTGGACGGGAGCTCCTACAATGAGCAGTTCTTC
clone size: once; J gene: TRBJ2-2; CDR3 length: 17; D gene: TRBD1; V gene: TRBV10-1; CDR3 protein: CASSDETGGAGTGELFF; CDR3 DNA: TGCGCCAGCAGTGACGAGACAGGGGGCGCGGGGACCGGGGAGCTGTTTTTT
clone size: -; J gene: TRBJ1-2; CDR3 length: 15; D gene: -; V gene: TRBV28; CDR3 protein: CASSPTPRGFGGYTF; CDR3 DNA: TGTGCCAGCAGTCCTACCCCTCGCGGGTTTGGTGGCTACACCTTC
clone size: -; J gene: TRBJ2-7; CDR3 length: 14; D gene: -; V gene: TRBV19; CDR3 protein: CASSPGHLTYEQYF; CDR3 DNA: TGTGCCAGTAGTCCGGGACACCTTACCTACGAGCAGTACTTC
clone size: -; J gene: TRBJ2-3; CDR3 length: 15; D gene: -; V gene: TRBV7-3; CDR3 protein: CASSPGALLGDTQYF; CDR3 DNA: TGTGCCAGCAGCCCAGGGGCCCTGCTGGGAGATACGCAGTATTTT
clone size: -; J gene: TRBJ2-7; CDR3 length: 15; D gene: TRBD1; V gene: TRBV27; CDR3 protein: CASSSPGQGVYEQYF; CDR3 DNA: TGTGCCAGCAGTTCCCCGGGACAGGGCGTCTACGAGCAGTACTTC
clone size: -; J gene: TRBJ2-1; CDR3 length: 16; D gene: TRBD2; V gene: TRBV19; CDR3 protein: CASRNSGGSVYNEQFF; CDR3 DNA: TGTGCCAGTAGGAACTCTGGCGGGAGTGTTTACAATGAGCAGTTCTTC
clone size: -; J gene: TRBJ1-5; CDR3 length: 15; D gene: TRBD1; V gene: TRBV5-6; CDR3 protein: CASSLGQGGNQPQHF; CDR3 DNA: TGTGCCAGCAGCCTGGGACAGGGAGGCAATCAGCCCCAGCATTTT
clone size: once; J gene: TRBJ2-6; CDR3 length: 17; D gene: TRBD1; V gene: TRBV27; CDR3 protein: CASSTLTGSPGANVLTF; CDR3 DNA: TGTGCCAGCAGTACTCTGACAGGGTCCCCTGGGGCCAACGTCCTGACTTTC
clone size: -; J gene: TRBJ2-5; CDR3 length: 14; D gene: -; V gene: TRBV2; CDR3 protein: CASSEAWGGETQYF; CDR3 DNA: TGTGCCAGCAGTGAAGCTTGGGGAGGAGAGACCCAGTACTTC
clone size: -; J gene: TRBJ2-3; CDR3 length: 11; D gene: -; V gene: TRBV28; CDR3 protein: CASRRSDTQYF; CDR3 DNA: TGTGCCAGCAGACGGTCAGATACGCAGTATTTT
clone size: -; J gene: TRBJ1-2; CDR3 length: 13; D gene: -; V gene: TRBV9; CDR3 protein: CASSVGHSPGYTF; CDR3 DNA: TGTGCCAGCAGCGTAGGACACTCCCCCGGCTACACCTTC
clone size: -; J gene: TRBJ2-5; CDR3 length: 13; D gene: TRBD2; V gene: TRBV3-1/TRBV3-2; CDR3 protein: CASTPGGQETQYF; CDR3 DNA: TGTGCCAGCACCCCCGGGGGGCAAGAGACCCAGTACTTC
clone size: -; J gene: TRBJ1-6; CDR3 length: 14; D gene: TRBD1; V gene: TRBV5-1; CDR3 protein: CASRHTGDGSPLHF; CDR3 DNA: TGCGCCAGCAGACATACAGGGGACGGTTCACCCCTCCACTTT
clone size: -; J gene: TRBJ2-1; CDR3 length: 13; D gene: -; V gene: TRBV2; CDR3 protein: CASSGILYNEQFF; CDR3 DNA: TGTGCCAGCAGCGGGATCTTATACAATGAGCAGTTCTTC
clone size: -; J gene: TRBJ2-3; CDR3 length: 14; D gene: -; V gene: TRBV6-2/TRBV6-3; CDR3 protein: CASSYRAYTDTQYF; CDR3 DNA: TGTGCCAGCAGTTATCGAGCGTACACAGATACGCAGTATTTT
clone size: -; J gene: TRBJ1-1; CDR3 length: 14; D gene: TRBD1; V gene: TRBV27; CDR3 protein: CASSPTGMNTEAFF; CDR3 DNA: TGTGCCAGCAGTCCGACAGGGATGAACACTGAAGCTTTCTTT
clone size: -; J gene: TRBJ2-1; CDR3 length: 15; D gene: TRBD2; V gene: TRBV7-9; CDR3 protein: CASSFGLAGVNEQFF; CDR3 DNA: TGTGCCAGCAGCTTCGGACTAGCGGGGGTTAATGAGCAGTTCTTC
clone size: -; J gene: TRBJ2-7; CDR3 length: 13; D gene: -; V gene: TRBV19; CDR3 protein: CASSIGTDYEQYF; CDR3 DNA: TGTGCCAGTAGTATAGGGACAGACTACGAGCAGTACTTC
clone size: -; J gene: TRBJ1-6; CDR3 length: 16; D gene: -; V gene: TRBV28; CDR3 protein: CASSLYVGGMGSPLHF; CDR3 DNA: TGTGCCAGCAGTTTATACGTGGGGGGAATGGGTTCACCCCTCCACTTT
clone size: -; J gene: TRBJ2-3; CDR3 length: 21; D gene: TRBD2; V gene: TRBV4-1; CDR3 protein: CASSQERLGTSAKRAPGTQYF; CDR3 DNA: TGCGCCAGCAGCCAAGAACGTCTCGGGACTAGCGCGAAGAGGGCCCCGGGGACGCAGTATTTT
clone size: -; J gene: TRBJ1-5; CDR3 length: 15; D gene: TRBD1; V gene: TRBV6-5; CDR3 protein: CASRHSGGRGQPQHF; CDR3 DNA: TGTGCCAGCCGCCACTCAGGGGGTAGGGGTCAGCCCCAGCATTTT
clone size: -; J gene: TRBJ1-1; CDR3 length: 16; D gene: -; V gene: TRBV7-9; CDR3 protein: CASSDSGLSKGTEAFF; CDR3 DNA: TGTGCCAGCAGCGATTCGGGACTCTCCAAAGGGACTGAAGCTTTCTTT
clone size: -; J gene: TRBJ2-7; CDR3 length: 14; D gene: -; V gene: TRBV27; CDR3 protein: CASSPRSVSYEQYF; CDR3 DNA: TGTGCCAGCAGTCCCCGGTCGGTCTCCTACGAGCAGTACTTC
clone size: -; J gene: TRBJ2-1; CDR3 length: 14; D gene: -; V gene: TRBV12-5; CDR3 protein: CASGLVPLENEQFF; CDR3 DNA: TGTGCTAGTGGTTTGGTACCTTTGGAGAATGAGCAGTTCTTC
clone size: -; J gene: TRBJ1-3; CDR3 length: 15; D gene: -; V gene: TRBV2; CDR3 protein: CASSGRPQGGNTIYF; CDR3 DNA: TGTGCCAGCAGTGGACGGCCTCAGGGTGGAAACACCATATATTTT
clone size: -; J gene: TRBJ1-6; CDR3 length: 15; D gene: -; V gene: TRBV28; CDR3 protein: CASGGVASYNSPLHF; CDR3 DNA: TGTGCCAGTGGCGGTGTTGCATCCTATAATTCACCCCTCCACTTT
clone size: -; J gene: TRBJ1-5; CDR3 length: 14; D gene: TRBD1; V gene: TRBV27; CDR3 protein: CASSSGQGSQPQHF; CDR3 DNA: TGTGCCAGCAGTTCGGGACAGGGGAGTCAGCCCCAGCATTTT
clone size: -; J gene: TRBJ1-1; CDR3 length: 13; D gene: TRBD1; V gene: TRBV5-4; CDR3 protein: CASRRTGYAEAFF; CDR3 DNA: TGTGCCAGCAGGCGGACAGGGTACGCTGAAGCTTTCTTT
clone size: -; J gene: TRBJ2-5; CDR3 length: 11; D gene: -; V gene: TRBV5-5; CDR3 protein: CASSLQETQYF; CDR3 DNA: TGTGCCAGCAGCCTTCAAGAGACCCAGTACTTC
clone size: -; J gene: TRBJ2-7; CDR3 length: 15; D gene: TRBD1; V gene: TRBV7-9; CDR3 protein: CASSPYRGLSYEQYF; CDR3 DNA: TGTGCCAGCAGCCCCTACAGGGGGCTCTCCTACGAGCAGTACTTC
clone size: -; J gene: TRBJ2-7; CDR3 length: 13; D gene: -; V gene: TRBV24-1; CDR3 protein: CATQESFRGEQYF; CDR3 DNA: TGTGCCACCCAGGAATCATTCCGGGGGGAGCAGTACTTC
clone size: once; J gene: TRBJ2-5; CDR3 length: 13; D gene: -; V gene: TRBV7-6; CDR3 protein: CASSSLQGETQYF; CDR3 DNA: TGTGCCAGCAGCTCCCTGCAGGGTGAGACCCAGTACTTC
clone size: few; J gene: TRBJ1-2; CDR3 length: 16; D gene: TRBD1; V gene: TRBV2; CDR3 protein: CASSSPTGENNYGYTF; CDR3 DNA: TGTGCCAGCAGTAGCCCCACAGGGGAAAATAACTATGGCTACACCTTC
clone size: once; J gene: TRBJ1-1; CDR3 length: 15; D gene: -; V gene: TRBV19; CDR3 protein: CASTQTVFENTEAFF; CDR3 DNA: TGTGCCAGTACCCAAACGGTATTCGAGAACACTGAAGCTTTCTTT
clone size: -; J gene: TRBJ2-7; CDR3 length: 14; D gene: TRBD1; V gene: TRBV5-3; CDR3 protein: CARRPGQGTGEQYF; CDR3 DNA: TGTGCCAGAAGGCCTGGACAGGGCACTGGCGAGCAGTACTTC
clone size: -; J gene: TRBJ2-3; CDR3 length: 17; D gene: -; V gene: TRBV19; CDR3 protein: CASSRLWGESSTDTQYF; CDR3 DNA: TGTGCCAGTAGTCGCCTCTGGGGGGAGTCTAGCACAGATACGCAGTATTTT
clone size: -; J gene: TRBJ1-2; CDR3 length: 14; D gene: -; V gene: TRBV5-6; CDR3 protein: CASSLDRANYGYTF; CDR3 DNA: TGTGCCAGCAGCTTAGACAGAGCTAACTATGGCTACACCTTC
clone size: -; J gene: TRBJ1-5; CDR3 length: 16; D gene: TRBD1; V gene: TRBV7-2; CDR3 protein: CASSLEGTVGNQPQHF; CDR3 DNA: TGTGCCAGCAGCTTAGAGGGGACAGTAGGCAATCAGCCCCAGCATTTT
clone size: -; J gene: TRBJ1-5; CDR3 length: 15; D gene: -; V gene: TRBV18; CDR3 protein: CASSIGGVSNQPQHF; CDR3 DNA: TGTGCCAGCTCCATCGGGGGGGTTAGCAATCAGCCCCAGCATTTT
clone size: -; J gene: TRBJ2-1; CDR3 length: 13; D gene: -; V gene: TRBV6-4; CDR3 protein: CASSVILESEQFF; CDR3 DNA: TGTGCCAGCAGTGTTATCCTAGAATCTGAGCAGTTCTTC
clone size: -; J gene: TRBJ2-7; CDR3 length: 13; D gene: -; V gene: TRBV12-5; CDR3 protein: CASGFGGHYEQYF; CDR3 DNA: TGTGCTAGTGGTTTCGGGGGGCACTACGAGCAGTACTTC
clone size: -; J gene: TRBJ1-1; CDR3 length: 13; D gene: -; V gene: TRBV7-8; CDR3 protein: CATGGQPNTEAFF; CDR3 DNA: TGTGCCACCGGCGGTCAACCGAACACTGAAGCTTTCTTT
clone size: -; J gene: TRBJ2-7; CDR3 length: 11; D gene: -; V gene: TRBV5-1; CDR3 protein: CASSLGLEQYF; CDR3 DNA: TGCGCCAGCAGCTTGGGTCTCGAGCAGTACTTC
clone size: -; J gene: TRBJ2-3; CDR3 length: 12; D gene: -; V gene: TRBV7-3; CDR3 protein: CASSDGGDTQYF; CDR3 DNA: TGTGCCAGCAGCGATGGAGGAGATACGCAGTATTTT
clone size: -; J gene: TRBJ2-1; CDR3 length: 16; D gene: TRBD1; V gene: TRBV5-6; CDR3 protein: CASSFLMTGPYDEQFF; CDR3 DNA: TGTGCCAGCAGCTTTCTCATGACAGGGCCCTACGATGAGCAGTTCTTC
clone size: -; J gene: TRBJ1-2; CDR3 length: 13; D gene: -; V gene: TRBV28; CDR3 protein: CASRDTSSGGYTF; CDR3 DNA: TGTGCCAGCAGGGACACCTCCTCGGGTGGCTACACCTTC
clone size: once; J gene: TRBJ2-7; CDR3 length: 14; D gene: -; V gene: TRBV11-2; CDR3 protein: CASSLRTNPYEQYF; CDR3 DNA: TGTGCCAGCAGCTTAAGGACTAACCCATACGAGCAGTACTTC
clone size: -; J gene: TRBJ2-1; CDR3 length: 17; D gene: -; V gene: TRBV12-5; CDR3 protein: CASGLAEGVLVVDEQFF; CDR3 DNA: TGTGCTAGTGGTTTAGCTGAGGGGGTACTCGTTGTCGATGAGCAGTTCTTC
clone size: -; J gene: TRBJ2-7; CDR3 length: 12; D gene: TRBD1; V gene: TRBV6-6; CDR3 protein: CAIWTGGYEQYF; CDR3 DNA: TGTGCCATTTGGACAGGGGGCTACGAGCAGTACTTC
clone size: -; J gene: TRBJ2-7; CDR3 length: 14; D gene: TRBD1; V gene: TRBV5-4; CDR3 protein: CASSLRQGAGEQYF; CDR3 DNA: TGTGCCAGCAGCTTGAGGCAGGGGGCTGGCGAGCAGTACTTC
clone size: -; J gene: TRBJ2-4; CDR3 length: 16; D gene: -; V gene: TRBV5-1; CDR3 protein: CASSAGQPGAKNIQYF; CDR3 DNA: TGCGCCAGCAGCGCGGGACAGCCAGGTGCCAAAAACATTCAGTACTTC
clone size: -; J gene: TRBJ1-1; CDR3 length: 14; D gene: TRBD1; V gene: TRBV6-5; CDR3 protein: CASRRQGYNTEAFF; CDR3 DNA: TGTGCCAGCAGGCGACAGGGCTACAACACTGAAGCTTTCTTT
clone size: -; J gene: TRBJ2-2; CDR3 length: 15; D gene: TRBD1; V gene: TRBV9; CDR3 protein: CASRVGQGAYGELFF; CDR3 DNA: TGTGCCAGCAGGGTTGGACAGGGGGCTTACGGGGAGCTGTTTTTT
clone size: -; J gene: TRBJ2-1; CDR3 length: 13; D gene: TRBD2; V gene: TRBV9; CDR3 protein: CASSPQAGVSQFF; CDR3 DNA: TGTGCCAGCAGCCCTCAGGCGGGAGTTTCGCAGTTCTTC